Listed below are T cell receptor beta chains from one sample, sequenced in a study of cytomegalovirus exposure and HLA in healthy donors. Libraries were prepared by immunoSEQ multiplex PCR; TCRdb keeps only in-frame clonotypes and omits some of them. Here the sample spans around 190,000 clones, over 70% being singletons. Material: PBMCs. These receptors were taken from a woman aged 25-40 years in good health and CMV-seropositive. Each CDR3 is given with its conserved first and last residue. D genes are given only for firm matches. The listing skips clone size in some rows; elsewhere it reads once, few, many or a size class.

DNA: TGTGCCAGCAGGGGACAGGGGGAAGGCACAGATACGCAGTATTTT
CDR3: CASRGQGEGTDTQYF
V: TRBV27
size: once
D: TRBD1
J: TRBJ2-3

DNA: TGTGCCAGCAGACTTACAGGGAACACTGAAGCTTTCTTT
CDR3: CASRLTGNTEAFF
V: TRBV5-5
size: .
D: .
J: TRBJ1-1

DNA: TGTGCCAGCAGCCTCCGGGGGGGTGGGACCTACAATGAGCAGTTCTTC
CDR3: CASSLRGGGTYNEQFF
V: TRBV11-2
size: .
D: TRBD2
J: TRBJ2-1

DNA: TGTGCCAGCAGTCCCAGGGACAGGGGCTCCTACGAGCAGTACTTC
CDR3: CASSPRDRGSYEQYF
V: TRBV27
size: .
D: TRBD1
J: TRBJ2-7

DNA: TGTGCCAGCAGTTTAAGCGGGGTAGCGGGAAGATCCCAGTTCTTC
CDR3: CASSLSGVAGRSQFF
V: TRBV27
size: .
D: TRBD2
J: TRBJ2-1

DNA: TGCGCCAGCAGCCATGGGACAGGCGCATCCGAGCAGTACTTC
CDR3: CASSHGTGASEQYF
V: TRBV5-1
size: .
D: TRBD1
J: TRBJ2-7

DNA: TGTGCCACCAGCACAGGGGGCAGAAGTAACTATGGCTACACCTTC
CDR3: CATSTGGRSNYGYTF
V: TRBV15
size: .
D: TRBD1
J: TRBJ1-2

DNA: TGTGCCAGTGCACCAACGCGGGATGCGTATGAGCAGTTCTTC
CDR3: CASAPTRDAYEQFF
V: TRBV19
size: .
D: .
J: TRBJ2-1

DNA: TGTGCCAGTAGTGTACAGGGCAATGAGCAGTTCTTC
CDR3: CASSVQGNEQFF
V: TRBV19
size: .
D: .
J: TRBJ2-1

DNA: TGTGCCAGCAGCTTGGGGGGCTGGAGCTTCGGAAGCACTGAAGCTTTCTTT
CDR3: CASSLGGWSFGSTEAFF
V: TRBV5-6
size: .
D: .
J: TRBJ1-1

DNA: TGTGCCAGCAGCGAACTCTACGAGCAGTACTTC
CDR3: CASSELYEQYF
V: TRBV7-8
size: once
D: .
J: TRBJ2-7

DNA: TGTGCCAGCAGTGACGGGACATACACAGATACGCAGTATTTT
CDR3: CASSDGTYTDTQYF
V: TRBV11-2
size: .
D: .
J: TRBJ2-3

DNA: TGCGCCAGCAGCTTAGAGAGCGGGAGGTTTAAGGACGAGCAGTACTTC
CDR3: CASSLESGRFKDEQYF
V: TRBV5-1
size: .
D: TRBD2
J: TRBJ2-7

DNA: TGTGCCAGTAGTACGCCGGGGACTTCTTACGAGCAGTACTTC
CDR3: CASSTPGTSYEQYF
V: TRBV19
size: .
D: .
J: TRBJ2-7

DNA: TGTGCCAGCAGTCCTCTCCAGGGGTGGAACTATGGCTACACCTTC
CDR3: CASSPLQGWNYGYTF
V: TRBV14
size: .
D: .
J: TRBJ1-2

DNA: TGTGCCACCACCCGCGGACAGGGGCTGAACGAGCAGTACTTC
CDR3: CATTRGQGLNEQYF
V: TRBV15
size: .
D: TRBD1
J: TRBJ2-7

DNA: TGTGCCAGCAGCGGACAGGGGTTTCAGCCCCAGCATTTT
CDR3: CASSGQGFQPQHF
V: TRBV27
size: .
D: TRBD1
J: TRBJ1-5

DNA: TGTGCCAGCAGCTTGCCCCGACAGTGGAACACTGAAGCTTTCTTT
CDR3: CASSLPRQWNTEAFF
V: TRBV5-6
size: .
D: .
J: TRBJ1-1

DNA: TGTGCCATCAGTGGGTACTTCGTCCAGCAACCGGGACTAGCGGCCCGATCTACCTACGAGCAGTACTTC
CDR3: CAISGYFVQQPGLAARSTYEQYF
V: TRBV10-3
size: .
D: TRBD2
J: TRBJ2-7

DNA: TGTGCCAGTAGTATCCGTTTGGGGGACAAAGCGGAAGAGACCCAGTACTTC
CDR3: CASSIRLGDKAEETQYF
V: TRBV19
size: few
D: .
J: TRBJ2-5

DNA: TGTGCCAGCAGTGCAGCGGGCAGGGGGAAGGTAAATGAGCAGTTCTTC
CDR3: CASSAAGRGKVNEQFF
V: TRBV11-2
size: .
D: .
J: TRBJ2-1

DNA: TGTGCCAGCAGCCCCTCGAGACTAGCGGGCACAGATACGCAGTATTTT
CDR3: CASSPSRLAGTDTQYF
V: TRBV11-2
size: once
D: TRBD2
J: TRBJ2-3

DNA: TGTGCCAGCAGCTTGCGTAGAGGGCAGCCCCAGCATTTT
CDR3: CASSLRRGQPQHF
V: TRBV5-5
size: .
D: .
J: TRBJ1-5

DNA: TGCGCCAGCAGCGGCGGGACAGGGGGTCGAAGGTGGTACTTC
CDR3: CASSGGTGGRRWYF
V: TRBV5-1
size: few
D: TRBD1
J: TRBJ2-7

DNA: TGTGCCAGCAGCCAAGACAAGCGGCCGAGCTCCTACGAGCAGTACTTC
CDR3: CASSQDKRPSSYEQYF
V: TRBV4-2
size: few
D: .
J: TRBJ2-7

DNA: TGCGCCAGCAGGCAGAACACAGATACGCAGTATTTT
CDR3: CASRQNTDTQYF
V: TRBV5-1
size: .
D: .
J: TRBJ2-3

DNA: TGTGCCAGCACTAGGTCTCCCGTGCTTTTTGAAGCTTTCTTT
CDR3: CASTRSPVLFEAFF
V: TRBV6-5
size: .
D: .
J: TRBJ1-1

DNA: TGTGCCAGCAGCTTGGTAATCGGGGACACTGAAGCTTTCTTT
CDR3: CASSLVIGDTEAFF
V: TRBV7-9
size: .
D: .
J: TRBJ1-1

DNA: TGTGCCAGCAGGCCTCCGGGGGGCGCTGGCAATCAGCCCCAGCATTTT
CDR3: CASRPPGGAGNQPQHF
V: TRBV2
size: few
D: .
J: TRBJ1-5